Each of the 27 T cell receptor beta chains below was sequenced from the same sample in a study of hypomethylating agent response in myelodysplastic syndrome. Only in-frame clones appear in the TCRdb table, and some are missing; sequencing was by immunoSEQ multiplex PCR. The profile shows about 10,000 clones, 75% to 85% of them singletons. Source: bone marrow, taken before or after starting hypomethylating agent treatment for myelodysplastic syndrome (not recorded which). These receptor sequences come from a human donor with myelodysplastic syndrome.

The chain employs TRBV2 and TRBJ2-5; 10 bases agree with TRBD1. The tail of the sequence fits TRBJ2-7 better, so the J call may be wrong. CDR3 length equals 15 residues. The germline CDR1 and CDR2 sequences are SNHLY and FYNNEI. The CDR3: CASSEGQGASYEQYF. As DNA, the CDR3 is TGTGCCAGCAGTGAAGGACAGGGGGCCTCCTACGAGCAGTACTTC.

The chain is built from TRBV5-4 and TRBJ1-6; 10 nucleotides line up with TRBD1. CDR1 and CDR2 (germline): SGHNT, YYREEE (reference sequence). The trim removed 5 bases at V and 8 bases at J, leaving 4 bases unmatched. The CDR3 length is 14 residues. Here the CDR3 reads CASSPGTGDSPLHF. The CDR3 DNA reads as TGTGCCAGCAGTCCGGGGACAGGGGATTCACCCCTCCACTTT.

This clone was counted only a few times. This chain uses TRBV30 with TRBJ1-6; D unclear. V lost 0 bases, J lost 9 bases, and 6 bases lay in between. The CDR3 is 12 residues long. Germline V lookup: CDR1 GTSNPN, CDR2 SVGIG (reference sequence). In DNA form, the CDR3 reads TGTGCCTGGAGTGTACGGGTTTCACCCCTCCACTTT. It specifies CAWSVRVSPLHF. Variable domain in full (rest from reference TRBV30 and TRBJ1-6): SQTIHQWPATLVQPVGSPLSLECTVEGTSNPNLYWYRQAAGRGLQLLFYSVGIGQISSEVPQNLSASRPQDRQFILSSKKLLLSDSGFYLCAWSVRVSPLHFGNGTRLTVT.

This clone was recorded once. This rearrangement joins TRBV4-1 to TRBJ1-1; D not certain. The V end lost 2 bases, the J end lost 0 bases, and 7 bases lay between the germline ends. Looked up from germline, CDR1 is MGHRA and CDR2 is YSYEKL. The CDR3 totals 14 residues. The CDR3 DNA is TGCGCCAGCAGCCAAATAACACTGAACACTGAAGCTTTCTTT. Amino acid sequence: CASSQITLNTEAFF.

The table lists this clone with a count of one. J is TRBJ2-5 and V is TRBV6-5; 12 bases line up with TRBD2. CDR1 and CDR2 (germline): MNHEY, SVGAGI. This CDR3 spans 14 amino acids. Trimming at V came to 7 bases and at J to 4 bases, leaving 4 bases not matched to a gene. The CDR3 loop is CASTRTSGIETQYF. CDR3 in DNA: TGTGCCAGCACTCGGACTAGCGGGATAGAGACCCAGTACTTC.

This chain joins TRBV7-9 and TRBJ2-5, with D perhaps TRBD2 (6 bases). Between the trimmed V and J ends, which lost 6 bases and 2 bases, there was a span of 16 bases. CDR1 and CDR2 (germline): SEHNR, FQNEAQ (reference sequence). CDR3 length equals 15 residues. CDR3 DNA sequence: TGTGCCAGCAGTACGGCGGTAGGGAGGCAAGAGACCCAGTACTTC. Encoded protein: CASSTAVGRQETQYF.

The CDR3 reads CASKPSLNTEAFF. The CDR3, as DNA: TGTGCCAGCAAACCGTCCTTGAACACTGAAGCTTTCTTT. V gene TRBV28 combines with J gene TRBJ1-1, with no clear D. Germline CDR1 is MDHEN and CDR2 is SYDVKM. V lost 7 bases and J lost 0, with 9 bases in between. The CDR3 runs 13 residues.

In its sample, this clone was seen a few times. The genes are TRBV4-1 and TRBJ2-7, with D perhaps TRBD1 (6 bases). There are 14 residues in the CDR3. Trimming stripped 3 bases from V and 3 bases from J, with 12 bases between. Germline CDR1 reads MGHRA; CDR2 reads YSYEKL. In nucleotides, the CDR3 is TGCGCCAGCAGCCATTTCGGCAGGGGCTACGAGCAGTACTTC. Its translation is CASSHFGRGYEQYF.

The V and J genes are TRBV27 and TRBJ2-2; no definite D call. Germline V gives CDR1 MNHEY, CDR2 SMNVEV (reference sequence). This CDR3 contains 15 residues. V dropped 8 bases and J dropped 4 bases, with 17 bases sitting between them. The CDR3: CASSLSPSLTGELFF. The CDR3 region has the DNA TGTGCCAGCTCCCTTTCCCCATCGCTCACCGGGGAGCTGTTTTTT.

The chain is built from TRBV7-9 and TRBJ2-2; D unclear. The length of the CDR3 is 15 residues. The V end was cut by 5 bases, the J end by 7 bases, with 17 bases between. Germline V gene data show CDR1 as SEHNR and CDR2 as FQNEAQ (reference sequence). The CDR3 region has the DNA TGTGCCAGCAGCCCCCGGACCCCCAGGAGCGGGGAGCTGTTTTTT. Its translation is CASSPRTPRSGELFF.

The chain carries TRBV5-4 and TRBJ1-4; 7 positions agree with TRBD1. Trimming at V came to 0 bases and at J to 8 bases, leaving 7 bases not matched to a gene. The CDR3 is 15 residues long. Germline CDR1 and CDR2: SGHNT and YYREEE (reference sequence). The CDR3 coding sequence is TGTGCCAGCAGCTTGGAGGGGGCGCCGAGGGAAAAACTGTTTTTT. This sequence encodes CASSLEGAPREKLFF. The whole variable domain, filled in from reference TRBV5-4 and TRBJ1-4, reads ETGVTQSPTHLIKTRGQQVTLRCSSQSGHNTVSWYQQALGQGPQFIFQYYREEENGRGNFPPRFSGLQFPNYSSELNVNALELDDSALYLCASSLEGAPREKLFFGSGTQLSVL.

In its sample, this clone is medium-sized (0.01 to 0.1%). The genes are TRBV7-9 and TRBJ2-7, with D perhaps matching TRBD1 (6 bases). The germline V gene has CDR1 SEHNR and CDR2 FQNEAQ (reference sequence). V gave up 6 bases and J gave up 0 bases, with 6 bases separating them. The CDR3 runs to 12 residues. The CDR3 sequence is CASRDSSYEQYF. CDR3 bases: TGTGCCAGCAGGGACAGCTCCTACGAGCAGTACTTC.

The chain joins TRBV19 to TRBJ2-3; 11 bases agree with TRBD2. The CDR3 consists of 17 residues. The germline V gene has CDR1 LNHDA and CDR2 SQIVND (reference sequence). Trimming cost V 0 bases and J 7 bases; bases outside gene matches: 9. The CDR3 is CASSIDSELAGVNTQYF. The CDR3, as DNA: TGTGCCAGTAGTATAGATTCAGAACTAGCGGGGGTAAATACGCAGTATTTT.

The genes are TRBV5-6 and TRBJ1-3; D unclear. The CDR3 consists of 15 residues. V was pared by 1 base and J by 9 bases, with 17 bases between. Germline V gene data show CDR1 as SGHDT and CDR2 as YYEEEE. The CDR3 bases are TGTGCCAGCAGCTTGTATGAGACACTGGATACCACCATATATTTT. This translates into CASSLYETLDTTIYF.

The J gene is TRBJ1-2, the V gene TRBV9, with D unresolved. V was clipped by 4 bases and J by 8 bases, with 21 bases between them. The CDR3 length is 15 residues. Per the germline V gene, CDR1 is SGDLS and CDR2 is YYNGEE. The CDR3 spells CASSLLVNGEEGYTF. The CDR3 DNA sequence: TGTGCCAGCAGCCTCCTCGTCAACGGCGAGGAGGGCTACACCTTC.

The CDR3 loop reads CASSPSTGGGGSSPLHF. CDR3 coding DNA: TGCGCCAGCAGCCCCTCGACAGGGGGCGGCGGAAGTTCACCCCTCCACTTT. The chain employs TRBV5-1 and TRBJ1-6; 10 nucleotides line up with TRBD1. The germline V gene has CDR1 SGHRS and CDR2 YFSETQ. The CDR3 totals 17 residues. With 4 bases clipped from V and 9 bases from J, the junction kept 13 bases outside the gene matches.

This chain links TRBV20-1 with TRBJ2-7, with D possibly TRBD1 on 6 matching bases. CDR1 DFQATT and CDR2 SNEGSKA come from the germline V gene (reference sequence). Trimming removed 3 bases at V and 3 bases at J, with 6 bases between. The CDR3 extends over 11 amino acids. CDR3 bases: TGCAGTGCTAGGGACAGCTACGAGCAGTACTTC. Amino acid sequence: CSARDSYEQYF.

V usage is TRBV9 and J usage is TRBJ2-1; 10 bases map to TRBD2. The length of the CDR3 is 16 residues. Germline values: CDR1 SGDLS, CDR2 YYNGEE. J gave up 4 bases and V 3 bases, and 7 bases lay outside the gene matches. CDR3 nucleotides: TGTGCCAGCAGCGGGAGCGGGAGGGCCGGGTACAATGAGCAGTTCTTC. Residues: CASSGSGRAGYNEQFF.

The J gene is TRBJ2-2, the V gene TRBV5-4, with 11 nucleotides matching TRBD2. This CDR3 region has 16 residues. Trimming removed 0 bases from V and 2 bases from J; junction bases left unmatched: 0. Germline CDR1 is SGHNT and CDR2 is YYREEE (reference sequence). This CDR3 is CASSLGLAGNTGELFF. CDR3 coding DNA: TGTGCCAGCAGCTTGGGACTAGCGGGAAACACCGGGGAGCTGTTTTTT.

CDR3 coding DNA: TGTGCCAGCAGCCCCTCCGGTGTCCAAGAGACCCAGTACTTC. Protein sequence: CASSPSGVQETQYF. The rearrangement uses TRBV5-6 and TRBJ2-5; no clear D gene. The CDR3 extends over 14 amino acids. With 4 bases removed from V and 1 base from J, the gap between germline ends came to 11 bases. Germline V gene data show CDR1 as SGHDT and CDR2 as YYEEEE.

The chain uses TRBV7-9 and TRBJ2-3, with 7 bases matching TRBD2. The length of the CDR3 is 15 residues. Looked up from germline, CDR1 is SEHNR and CDR2 is FQNEAQ (reference sequence). V shed 5 bases, J shed 0 bases, and the junction held 5 bases outside the gene matches. CDR3 loop: CASSPTSASTDTQYF. DNA of the CDR3: TGTGCCAGCAGCCCCACTAGCGCCAGCACAGATACGCAGTATTTT.

CDR3 in amino acids: CASSSGGNQPQHF. The DNA for the CDR3 is TGTGCCAGCTCATCAGGAGGAAATCAGCCCCAGCATTTT. The rearrangement joins TRBV18 to TRBJ1-5; unclear D gene. This CDR3 is 13 amino acids long. V was pared by 5 bases and J by 4 bases, with 9 bases between. Germline V gene sequence: CDR1 KGHSH, CDR2 LQKENI. Variable domain in full (rest from reference TRBV18 and TRBJ1-5): NAGVMQNPRHLVRRRGQEARLRCSPMKGHSHVYWYRQLPEEGLKFMVYLQKENIIDESGMPKERFSAEFPKEGPSILRIQQVVRGDSAAYFCASSSGGNQPQHFGDGTRLSIL.

The gene calls are TRBV7-8 and TRBJ1-1; perhaps TRBD1 as D (5 bases). V lost 4 bases and J 1 base, leaving 10 bases between the germline ends. The germline CDR1 and CDR2 sequences are SGHVS and FQNEAQ. This CDR3 comprises 14 residues. CDR3 sequence: CASSSQGPNTEAFF. The DNA for the CDR3 is TGTGCCAGCAGCTCTCAGGGCCCGAACACTGAAGCTTTCTTT.

V is TRBV7-3 and J is TRBJ2-2; 10 bases fit TRBD2. CDR3 size: 16 residues. With 4 bases clipped from V and 6 bases from J, the junction kept 8 bases outside the gene matches. Germline assignment: CDR1 SGHTA and CDR2 FQGTGA. DNA of the CDR3: TGTGCCAGCAGCTATCCAGAGCGGGGGGGCCCCGGGGAGCTGTTTTTT. It yields the protein CASSYPERGGPGELFF.

The gene calls are TRBV19 and TRBJ2-7; 9 bases line up with TRBD1. The CDR3 contains 15 residues. The germline CDR1 and CDR2 sequences are LNHDA and SQIVND (reference sequence). After removal of 3 bases from V and 2 bases from J, the junction contained 5 bases not matched to a gene. This CDR3 is CASSMGQGVPYEQYF. CDR3 sequence (DNA): TGTGCCAGTAGTATGGGACAGGGCGTCCCCTACGAGCAGTACTTC.

This clone was seen more than once but under ten times. The chain recombines TRBV6-5 with TRBJ1-2; 7 bases fit TRBD1. With 6 bases clipped from V and 4 bases from J, the junction kept 8 bases outside the gene matches. Germline CDR1 and CDR2: MNHEY and SVGAGI. This CDR3 has 14 residues. In DNA, the CDR3 is TGTGCCAGCAGCCAATACAGGGGAGGCTATGGCTACACCTTC. It specifies CASSQYRGGYGYTF.

The chain is built from TRBV28 and TRBJ2-3; D possibly corresponds to TRBD1 (5 bases). This CDR3 is 13 amino acids long. Germline loops: CDR1 MDHEN, CDR2 SYDVKM. Deletions cut 5 bases from V and 0 bases from J, with 6 bases between. In nucleotides, the CDR3 is TGTGCCAGCAGTACAGGTAGCACAGATACGCAGTATTTT. It is translated as CASSTGSTDTQYF.